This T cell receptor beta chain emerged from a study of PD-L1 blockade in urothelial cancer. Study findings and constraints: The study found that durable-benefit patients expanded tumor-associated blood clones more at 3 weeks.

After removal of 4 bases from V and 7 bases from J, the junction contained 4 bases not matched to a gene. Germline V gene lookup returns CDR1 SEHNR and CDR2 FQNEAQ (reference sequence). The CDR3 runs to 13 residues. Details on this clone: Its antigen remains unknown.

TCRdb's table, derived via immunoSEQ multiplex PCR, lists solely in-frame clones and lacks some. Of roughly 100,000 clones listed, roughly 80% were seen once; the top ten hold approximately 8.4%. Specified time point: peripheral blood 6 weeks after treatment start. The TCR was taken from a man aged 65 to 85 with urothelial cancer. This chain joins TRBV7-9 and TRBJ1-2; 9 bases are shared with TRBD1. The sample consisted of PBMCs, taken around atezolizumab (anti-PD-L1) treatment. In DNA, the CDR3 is TGTGCCAGCAGCTATACAGGGGGCCTTGGCTACACCTTC. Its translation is CASSYTGGLGYTF.